The 11 T cell receptor beta chains listed next were all sequenced from one sample in a study of shared clonotypes between healthy human individuals. The table came from immunoSEQ multiplex PCR; TCRdb's copy has only in-frame clones and leaves some out. The sample carries roughly 2.5 million clones, 85% to 95% recorded once. The sequenced material came from naive CD4+ T cells sorted from blood. This sample's subset: CD45RA+ positively selected. The receptors stem from a man between 18 and 29 years old in good health.

This clone was seen only a few times. This sequence joins TRBV9 and TRBJ2-5, with D unresolved. The CDR3 has 14 residues. Germline V lookup: CDR1 SGDLS, CDR2 YYNGEE. Trimming took off 2 bases at V and 7 bases at J, with 15 bases between the two ends. The CDR3 region has the DNA TGTGCCAGCAGCGTTGGGGAACTTGTGGGGACCCAGTACTTC. Its translation: CASSVGELVGTQYF.

CDR3 loop: CASSQGGWRDSPLHF. For the CDR3, the DNA is TGCGCCAGCAGCCAAGGTGGCTGGAGGGATTCACCCCTCCACTTT. The rearrangement joins TRBV4-1 to TRBJ1-6; D uncertain. The CDR3 is 15 residues long. V was shortened by 1 base and J by 8 bases, with 12 bases between the two germline ends. Germline CDR1 is MGHRA and CDR2 is YSYEKL.

The chain joins TRBV27 to TRBJ2-1; a weak D match, TRBD2 (6 bases). V dropped 6 bases and J dropped 12 bases, with 18 bases sitting between them. Germline CDR1 MNHEY, CDR2 SMNVEV (reference sequence). The CDR3 is 13 residues long. The CDR3 is CASRSTGGTAQFF. The CDR3 DNA follows: TGTGCCAGCAGGTCTACTGGGGGGACGGCGCAGTTCTTC.

This CDR3 is CASSQPGQGGTGELFF. The CDR3 bases are TGTGCCAGCAGCCAACCGGGACAGGGAGGGACCGGGGAGCTGTTTTTT. The chain uses TRBV5-4 and TRBJ2-2, with 9 bases aligning to TRBD1. With 4 bases clipped from V and 5 bases from J, the junction kept 9 bases outside the gene matches. Per germline, CDR1 SGHNT and CDR2 YYREEE (reference sequence). There are 16 residues in the CDR3.

V usage is TRBV7-2 and J usage is TRBJ2-3; 11 nucleotides line up with TRBD2. Germline trimming cut 5 bases from V and 1 base from J; bases unmatched to any gene: 8. CDR3 length equals 17 residues. Germline CDR1 is SGHTA and CDR2 is FQGNSA. The CDR3 coding sequence is TGTGCCAGCAGCGTAAGGCTAGCGGGAGGTGGCACAGATACGCAGTATTTT. Protein sequence: CASSVRLAGGGTDTQYF.

The chain is built from TRBV15 and TRBJ1-1; 7 bases line up with TRBD1. This CDR3 is built from 15 residues. Looked up from germline, CDR1 is LNHNV and CDR2 is YYDKDF (reference sequence). Trimming removed 0 bases from V and 4 bases from J; junction bases left unmatched: 5. The CDR3 bases are TGTGCCACCAGCAGAGAGGGACAGATCCCCACTGAAGCTTTCTTT. It is translated as CATSREGQIPTEAFF.

The chain has TRBV18 and TRBJ1-1, with D perhaps TRBD1 (6 bases). Trimming removed 0 bases from V and 2 bases from J, with 10 bases in between. Germline V gives CDR1 KGHSH, CDR2 LQKENI. This CDR3 is built from 15 residues. The CDR3 region has the DNA TGTGCCAGCTCACCACCGAGGGGGACTAACACTGAAGCTTTCTTT. Translating gives CASSPPRGTNTEAFF.

The chain has TRBV7-9 and TRBJ2-5; no clear D gene. The V and J ends lost 5 bases and 5 bases respectively, with 12 bases between them. The germline CDR1 and CDR2 sequences are SEHNR and FQNEAQ (reference sequence). This CDR3 is 13 amino acids long. CDR3 protein: CASSPSIVETQYF. The CDR3 region has the DNA TGTGCCAGCAGCCCGAGCATAGTTGAGACCCAGTACTTC. Full variable domain (rest looked up from reference TRBV7-9 and TRBJ2-5): DTGVSQNPRHKITKRGQNVTFRCDPISEHNRLYWYRQTLGQGPEFLTYFQNEAQLEKSRLLSDRFSAERPKGSFSTLEIQRTEQGDSAMYLCASSPSIVETQYFGPGTRLLVL.

The V gene is TRBV19, the J gene TRBJ1-1, with TRBD1 matching over 8 bases. Germline loops: CDR1 LNHDA, CDR2 SQIVND (reference sequence). Losses at the gene ends were 6 bases for V and 7 bases for J; bases not matched to a gene: 10. CDR3 length: 14 residues. The CDR3 sequence: CASRDDRGSYEAFF. The CDR3 bases are TGTGCCAGTAGAGATGACAGGGGATCATATGAAGCTTTCTTT.

Note on this clone: The junction departs from the called germline gene at one end, perhaps through a read error. J is TRBJ2-1 and V is TRBV6-6; TRBD2 agrees at 8 bases. This CDR3 spans 13 amino acids. CDR1 is MNHNY and CDR2 is SVGAGI in the germline V gene (reference sequence). The CDR3 coding sequence is TGTGCCAGCAGTTACTCCGATACTAGCGGTTGGCTCTTC. It encodes CASSYSDTSGWLF.

This clone showed up just once. V usage is TRBV6-5 and J usage is TRBJ1-3; the D gene is possibly TRBD1 (5 bases). Trimming took 4 bases from V and 2 from J, leaving 9 bases between them. This CDR3 has 14 residues. Germline V lookup: CDR1 MNHEY, CDR2 SVGAGI. The CDR3 loop reads CASSSGTTGNTIYF. CDR3 nucleotides: TGTGCCAGCAGTTCCGGGACCACTGGAAACACCATATATTTT.